This TCR beta chain was observed in a study of T cells in Graves' hyperthyroidism and ophthalmopathy. The diagnoses drew upon clinical symptoms, serum thyroxine and TRAb, thyroid ultrasound and orbital computed tomography. From roughly 9.2 ml of fresh peripheral blood, PBMCs were isolated. Notes on the study in general: Also found in blood were most expanded thyroid clonotypes above 0.001.

Note on this clonotype: Its antigen is not known.

Using RNA transcripts as the source, TCR beta CDR3 regions were amplified. HTBI primers were used for first-round RT-PCR of the TCR CDR3. MiXCR was run by TCRdb on the multiplex PCR reads, yielding one entry per CDR3 protein. The top ten hold about 50% of the sample, which has around 290,000 distinct CDR3 sequences, about 17% seen once. This CDR3 is built from 15 residues. The V gene lost 4 bases and the J gene lost 4 bases, with 14 bases spanning the gap. The sample was blood. The rearrangement uses TRBV12-3 or TRBV12-4 and TRBJ1-3; TRBD1 might be the D (5 bases). The sequence came from a woman aged 55-75 years with Graves' ophthalmopathy. This CDR3 reads CASSSGALEGNTIYF. DNA of the CDR3: TGTGCCAGCAGTTCCGGGGCGCTAGAAGGAAACACCATATATTTT.